These T cell receptor beta chains were read from a single sample in a study of blood T cell repertoires in COVID-19. Assay used: immunoSEQ multiplex PCR; TCRdb lists only in-frame clones, some missing. The repertoire holds around 140,000 clones, with 65% to 90% as singletons. The material sequenced was peripheral blood. These receptors were obtained from a human donor in a cohort sampled during active COVID-19. CDR3s include the opening cysteine and the closing phenylalanine or tryptophan. D genes are given only for firm matches. The size field is filled for only some rows; it gives once, few, many or a size class.

D gene	clone size	V gene	CDR3 length	J gene	CDR3 protein	CDR3 DNA
TRBD2	.	TRBV20-1	17	TRBJ2-7	CSASGLAGGPAQYEQYF	TGCAGTGCTAGTGGACTAGCGGGAGGGCCAGCCCAATACGAGCAGTACTTC
TRBD2	.	TRBV5-1	13	TRBJ2-7	CASSLRGGYEQYF	TGCGCCAGCAGCTTGCGGGGGGGTTACGAGCAGTACTTC
TRBD1	.	TRBV6-5	16	TRBJ2-1	CASSYGPGTGIRLEFF	TGTGCCAGCAGTTACGGGCCCGGGACAGGGATAAGACTGGAGTTCTTC
TRBD2	.	TRBV19	15	TRBJ2-7	CASSIVLAGVYEQYF	TGTGCCAGTAGTATAGTACTAGCGGGAGTGTACGAGCAGTACTTC
.	.	TRBV27	15	TRBJ2-7	CASSFGRQRGREQYF	TGTGCCAGCAGTTTCGGTCGGCAGAGAGGGCGCGAGCAGTACTTC
TRBD1	.	TRBV18	14	TRBJ2-1	CASSGTGLYNEQFF	TGTGCCAGCTCAGGGACAGGGTTGTACAATGAGCAGTTCTTC
TRBD2	.	TRBV14	16	TRBJ2-1	CASSPMGGSWYNEQFF	TGTGCCAGCAGCCCCATGGGCGGGAGCTGGTACAATGAGCAGTTCTTC
.	.	TRBV9	16	TRBJ2-3	CASSVAPGVLPDTQYF	TGTGCCAGCAGCGTAGCTCCAGGGGTACTGCCAGATACGCAGTATTTT
.	.	TRBV5-6	17	TRBJ1-3	CASLPRGRGAAGNTIYF	TGTGCCAGCCTCCCTCGGGGGAGAGGGGCGGCTGGAAACACCATATATTTT
.	.	TRBV5-5	12	TRBJ2-7	CASSPTYYEQYF	TGTGCCAGCAGCCCCACATACTACGAGCAGTACTTC
TRBD1	few	TRBV6-6	15	TRBJ1-2	CASSSGTGRAYGYTF	TGTGCCAGCAGCTCCGGGACAGGGAGAGCCTATGGCTACACCTTC
.	few	TRBV2	12	TRBJ2-7	CASRPTSYEQYF	TGTGCCAGCAGGCCGACATCCTACGAGCAGTACTTC
TRBD1	.	TRBV28	14	TRBJ1-5	CASRGQIQDQPQHF	TGTGCCAGCAGGGGACAGATCCAGGATCAGCCCCAGCATTTT
.	.	TRBV7-2	16	TRBJ2-6	CASSLQGTSGANVLTF	TGTGCCAGCAGCTTACAGGGCACCTCTGGGGCCAACGTCCTGACTTTC
TRBD2	.	TRBV4-3	17	TRBJ2-3	CASSLQTSGSGADTQYF	TGCGCCAGCAGCCTACAGACTAGCGGGAGTGGGGCAGATACGCAGTATTTT
TRBD1	.	TRBV6-2/TRBV6-3	12	TRBJ2-1	CASSNRGNEQFF	TGTGCCAGCAGTAACAGGGGAAATGAGCAGTTCTTC
.	.	TRBV3-1/TRBV3-2	13	TRBJ2-5	CASSQWTTETQYF	TGTGCCAGCAGCCAATGGACAACAGAGACCCAGTACTTC
.	once	TRBV6-2/TRBV6-3	12	TRBJ2-7	CASTPPGSEQYF	TGTGCCAGCACCCCCCCTGGGAGTGAGCAGTACTTC
TRBD2	.	TRBV2	15	TRBJ2-1	CASRKTSGANNEQFF	TGTGCCAGCAGAAAGACTAGCGGAGCCAACAATGAGCAGTTCTTC
TRBD1	.	TRBV6-2/TRBV6-3	14	TRBJ2-7	CASRQTGGGYEQYF	TGTGCCAGCCGCCAAACAGGGGGCGGGTACGAGCAGTACTTC
.	.	TRBV5-6	12	TRBJ2-7	CASSSLFYEQYF	TGTGCCAGCAGCTCCCTCTTCTACGAGCAGTACTTC
.	.	TRBV9	15	TRBJ1-4	CASSVEGQANEKLFF	TGTGCCAGCAGCGTAGAGGGACAAGCTAATGAAAAACTGTTTTTT
TRBD1	.	TRBV5-1	14	TRBJ2-5	CASSLTDRGKTQYF	TGCGCCAGCAGCTTGACGGACAGGGGGAAGACCCAGTACTTC
TRBD1	.	TRBV19	16	TRBJ2-3	CASTPQGARSTDTQYF	TGTGCCAGTACCCCCCAGGGGGCCCGTAGCACAGATACGCAGTATTTT
.	.	TRBV7-2	12	TRBJ2-5	CASSLNSKTQYF	TGTGCCAGCAGCTTAAACTCGAAGACCCAGTACTTC
.	.	TRBV15	12	TRBJ2-1	CATSRVGNEQFF	TGTGCCACCAGCAGAGTCGGCAATGAGCAGTTCTTC
TRBD1	.	TRBV9	15	TRBJ1-1	CASSARTGANTEAFF	TGTGCCAGCAGCGCGCGGACAGGGGCAAACACTGAAGCTTTCTTT
TRBD2	.	TRBV6-2/TRBV6-3	16	TRBJ2-5	CASSYPSGLAGETQYF	TGTGCCAGCAGTTACCCATCGGGACTAGCAGGAGAGACCCAGTACTTC
.	.	TRBV5-4	15	TRBJ1-3	CASSLGGGRGNTIYF	TGTGCCAGCAGCTTGGGCGGGGGCCGTGGAAACACCATATATTTT
TRBD1	few	TRBV2	14	TRBJ2-7	CASSWTGGKYEQYF	TGTGCCAGCAGTTGGACAGGGGGCAAATACGAGCAGTACTTC
TRBD2	.	TRBV3-1/TRBV3-2	16	TRBJ2-5	CASSQGLAGVGETQYF	TGTGCCAGCAGCCAAGGGCTAGCGGGAGTAGGGGAGACCCAGTACTTC
TRBD1	.	TRBV7-6	14	TRBJ2-7	CASSSGTGRYEQYF	TGTGCCAGCAGCTCGGGGACAGGGCGGTACGAGCAGTACTTC
TRBD2	once	TRBV18	17	TRBJ2-7	CASSPPPSGRKRYEQYF	TGTGCCAGCTCACCACCTCCTAGCGGGAGGAAGCGGTACGAGCAGTACTTC
TRBD2	.	TRBV2	15	TRBJ2-5	CASGGLAEDQETQYF	TGTGCCAGCGGAGGACTAGCGGAAGACCAAGAGACCCAGTACTTC
.	.	TRBV2	13	TRBJ2-7	CASNPGLSYEQYF	TGTGCCAGCAATCCGGGACTGTCCTACGAGCAGTACTTC
TRBD2	.	TRBV6-1	18	TRBJ2-6	CASSESLAGSSGANVLTF	TGTGCCAGCAGTGAATCCCTAGCGGGGAGCTCTGGGGCCAACGTCCTGACTTTC
TRBD2	.	TRBV7-2	14	TRBJ2-7	CASSQLAVSYEQYF	TGTGCCAGCAGCCAACTAGCGGTTTCCTACGAGCAGTACTTC
TRBD2	.	TRBV6-2/TRBV6-3	15	TRBJ2-7	CASSNGGGGSYEQYF	TGTGCCAGCAGTAACGGCGGGGGAGGATCCTACGAGCAGTACTTC
.	.	TRBV19	14	TRBJ1-5	CASSIRQGNQPQHF	TGTGCCAGTAGTATTCGACAGGGCAATCAGCCCCAGCATTTT
TRBD2	.	TRBV11-1	14	TRBJ2-7	CASSLVAGTYEQYF	TGTGCCAGCAGCTTAGTAGCGGGGACCTACGAGCAGTACTTC
.	.	TRBV5-1	14	TRBJ2-5	CASSEGQRQETQYF	TGCGCCAGCAGCGAGGGACAAAGGCAAGAGACCCAGTACTTC